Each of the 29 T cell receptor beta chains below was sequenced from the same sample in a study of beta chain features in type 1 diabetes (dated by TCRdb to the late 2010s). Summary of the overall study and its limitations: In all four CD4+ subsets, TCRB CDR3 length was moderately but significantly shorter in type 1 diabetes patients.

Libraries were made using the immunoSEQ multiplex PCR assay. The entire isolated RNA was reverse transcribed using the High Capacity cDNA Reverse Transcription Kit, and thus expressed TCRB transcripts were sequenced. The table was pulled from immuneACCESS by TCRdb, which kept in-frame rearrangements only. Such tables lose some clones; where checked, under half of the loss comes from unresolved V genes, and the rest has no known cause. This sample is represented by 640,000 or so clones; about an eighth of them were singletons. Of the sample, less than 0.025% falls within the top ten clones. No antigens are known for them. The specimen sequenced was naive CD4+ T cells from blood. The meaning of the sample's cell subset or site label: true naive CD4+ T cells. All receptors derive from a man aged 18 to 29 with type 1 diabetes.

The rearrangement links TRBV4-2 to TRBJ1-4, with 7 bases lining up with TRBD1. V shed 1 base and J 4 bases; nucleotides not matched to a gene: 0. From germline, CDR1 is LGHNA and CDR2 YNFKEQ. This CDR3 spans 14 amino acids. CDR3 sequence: CASSQGDSNEKLFF. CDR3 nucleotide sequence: TGTGCCAGCAGCCAAGGGGACAGTAATGAAAAACTGTTTTTT.

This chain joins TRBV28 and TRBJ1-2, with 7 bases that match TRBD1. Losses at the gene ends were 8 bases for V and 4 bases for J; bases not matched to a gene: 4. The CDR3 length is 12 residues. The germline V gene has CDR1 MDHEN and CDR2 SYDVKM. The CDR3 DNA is TGTGCCAGCGGGACAGAGTTCTATGGCTACACCTTC. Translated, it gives CASGTEFYGYTF.

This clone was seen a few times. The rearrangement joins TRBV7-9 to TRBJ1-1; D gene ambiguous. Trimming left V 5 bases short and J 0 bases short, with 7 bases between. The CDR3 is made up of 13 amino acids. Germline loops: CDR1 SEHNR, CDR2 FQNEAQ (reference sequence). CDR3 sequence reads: CASSRPMNTEAFF. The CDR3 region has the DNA TGTGCCAGCAGCCGCCCGATGAACACTGAAGCTTTCTTT.

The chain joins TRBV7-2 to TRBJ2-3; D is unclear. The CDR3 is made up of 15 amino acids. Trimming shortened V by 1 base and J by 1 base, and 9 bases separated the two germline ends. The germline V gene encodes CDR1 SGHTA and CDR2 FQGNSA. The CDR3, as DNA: TGTGCCAGCAGCTTAGAGCTATCCCGCACAGATACGCAGTATTTT. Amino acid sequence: CASSLELSRTDTQYF.

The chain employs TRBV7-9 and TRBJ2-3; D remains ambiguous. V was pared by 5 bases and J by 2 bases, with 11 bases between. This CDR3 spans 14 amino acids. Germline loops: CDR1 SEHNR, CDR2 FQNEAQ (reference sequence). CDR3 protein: CASSLRLFTDTQYF. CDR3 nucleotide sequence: TGTGCCAGCAGCCTTAGACTGTTCACAGATACGCAGTATTTT.

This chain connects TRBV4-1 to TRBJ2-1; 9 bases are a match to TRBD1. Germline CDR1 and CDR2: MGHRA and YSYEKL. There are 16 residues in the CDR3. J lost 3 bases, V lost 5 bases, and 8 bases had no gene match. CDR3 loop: CASSKQQGAIYNEQFF. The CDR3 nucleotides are TGCGCCAGCAGCAAACAACAGGGGGCGATCTACAATGAGCAGTTCTTC.

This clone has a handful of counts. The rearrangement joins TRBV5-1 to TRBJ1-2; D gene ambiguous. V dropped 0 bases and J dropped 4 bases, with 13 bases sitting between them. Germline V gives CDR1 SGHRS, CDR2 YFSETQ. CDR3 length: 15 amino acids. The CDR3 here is CASSLARANSYGYTF. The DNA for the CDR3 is TGCGCCAGCAGCTTGGCAAGGGCCAACTCCTATGGCTACACCTTC.

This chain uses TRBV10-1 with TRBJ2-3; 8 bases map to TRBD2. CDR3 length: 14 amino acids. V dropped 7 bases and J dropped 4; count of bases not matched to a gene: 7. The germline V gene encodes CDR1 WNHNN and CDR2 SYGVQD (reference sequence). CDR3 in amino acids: CASTAGLGADTQYF. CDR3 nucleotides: TGCGCCAGCACCGCGGGACTAGGCGCAGATACGCAGTATTTT.

In DNA form, the CDR3 reads TGTGCCAGCAGCGCCGATGTCCAGGGGGATGGCTACACCTTC. It encodes CASSADVQGDGYTF. The V gene is TRBV9, the J gene TRBJ1-2; 7 nucleotides agree with TRBD1. CDR3 length: 14 amino acids. V gave up 3 bases and J gave up 6 bases; unmatched junction bases: 8. Germline V gene sequence: CDR1 SGDLS, CDR2 YYNGEE.

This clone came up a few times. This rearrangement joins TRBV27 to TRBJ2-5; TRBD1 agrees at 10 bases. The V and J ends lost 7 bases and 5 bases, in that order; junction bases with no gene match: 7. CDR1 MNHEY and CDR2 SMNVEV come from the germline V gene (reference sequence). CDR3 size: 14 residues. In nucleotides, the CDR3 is TGTGCCAGCACCCCCGGACAGGGGGATGAGACCCAGTACTTC. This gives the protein CASTPGQGDETQYF.

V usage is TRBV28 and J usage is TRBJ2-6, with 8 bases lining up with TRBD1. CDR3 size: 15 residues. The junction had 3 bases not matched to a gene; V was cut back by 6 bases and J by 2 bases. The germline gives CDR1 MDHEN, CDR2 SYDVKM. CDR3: CASRKQGAGANVLTF. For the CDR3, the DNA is TGTGCCAGCAGGAAACAGGGGGCTGGGGCCAACGTCCTGACTTTC.

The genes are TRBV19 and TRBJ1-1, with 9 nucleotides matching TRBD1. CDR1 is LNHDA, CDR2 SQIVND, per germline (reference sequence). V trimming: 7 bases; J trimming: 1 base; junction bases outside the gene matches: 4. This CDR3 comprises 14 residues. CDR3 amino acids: CASTTQGANTEAFF. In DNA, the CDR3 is TGTGCCAGTACCACACAGGGGGCGAACACTGAAGCTTTCTTT.

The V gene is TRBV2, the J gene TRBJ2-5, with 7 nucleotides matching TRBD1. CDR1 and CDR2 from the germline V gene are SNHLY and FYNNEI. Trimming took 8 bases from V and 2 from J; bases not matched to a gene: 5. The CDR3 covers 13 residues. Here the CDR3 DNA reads TGTGCCAGCCGTTGGGACAGACAAGAGACCCAGTACTTC. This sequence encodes CASRWDRQETQYF.

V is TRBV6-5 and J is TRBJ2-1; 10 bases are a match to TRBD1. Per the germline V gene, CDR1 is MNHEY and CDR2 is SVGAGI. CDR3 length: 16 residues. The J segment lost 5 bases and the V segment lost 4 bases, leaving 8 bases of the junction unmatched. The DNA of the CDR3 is TGTGCCAGCAGTTCCTGGGACAGGGGAGGTCACAATGAGCAGTTCTTC. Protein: CASSSWDRGGHNEQFF.

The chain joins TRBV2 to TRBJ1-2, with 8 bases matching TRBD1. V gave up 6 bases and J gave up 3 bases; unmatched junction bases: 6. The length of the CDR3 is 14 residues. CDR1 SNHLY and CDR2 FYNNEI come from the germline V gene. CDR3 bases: TGTGCCAGCAGGATGGACAGGGATTACTATGGCTACACCTTC. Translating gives CASRMDRDYYGYTF.

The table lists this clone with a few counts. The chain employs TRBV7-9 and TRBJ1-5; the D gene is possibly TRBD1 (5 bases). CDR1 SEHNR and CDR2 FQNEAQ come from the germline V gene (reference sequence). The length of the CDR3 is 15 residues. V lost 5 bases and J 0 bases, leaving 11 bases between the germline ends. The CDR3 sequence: CASSTDSYSNQPQHF. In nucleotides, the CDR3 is TGTGCCAGCAGCACAGACAGTTATAGCAATCAGCCCCAGCATTTT. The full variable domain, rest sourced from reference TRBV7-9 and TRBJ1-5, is DTGVSQNPRHKITKRGQNVTFRCDPISEHNRLYWYRQTLGQGPEFLTYFQNEAQLEKSRLLSDRFSAERPKGSFSTLEIQRTEQGDSAMYLCASSTDSYSNQPQHFGDGTRLSIL.

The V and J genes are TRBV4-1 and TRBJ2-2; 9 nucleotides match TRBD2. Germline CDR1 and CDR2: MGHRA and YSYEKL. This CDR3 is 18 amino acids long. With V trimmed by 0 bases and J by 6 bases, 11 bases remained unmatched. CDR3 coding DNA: TGCGCCAGCAGCCAAGAAGTGGGACTAGCCTTCAGGGCCGGGGAGCTGTTTTTT. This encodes CASSQEVGLAFRAGELFF.

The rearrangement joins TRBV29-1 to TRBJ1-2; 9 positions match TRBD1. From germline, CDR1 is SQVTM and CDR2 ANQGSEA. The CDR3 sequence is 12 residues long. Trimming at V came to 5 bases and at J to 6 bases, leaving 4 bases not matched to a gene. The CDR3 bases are TGCAGCGTTTCCGGACAGGGGCATGGCTACACCTTC. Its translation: CSVSGQGHGYTF. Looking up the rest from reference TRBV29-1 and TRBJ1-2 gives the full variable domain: SAVISQKPSRDICQRGTSLTIQCQVDSQVTMMFWYRQQPGQSLTLIATANQGSEATYESGFVIDKFPISRPNLTFSTLTVSNMSPEDSSIYLCSVSGQGHGYTFGSGTRLTVV.

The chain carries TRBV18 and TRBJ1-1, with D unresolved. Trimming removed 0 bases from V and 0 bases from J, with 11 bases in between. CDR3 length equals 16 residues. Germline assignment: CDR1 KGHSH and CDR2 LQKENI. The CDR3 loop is CASSPPGQVMNTEAFF. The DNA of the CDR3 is TGTGCCAGCTCACCACCAGGTCAGGTAATGAACACTGAAGCTTTCTTT.

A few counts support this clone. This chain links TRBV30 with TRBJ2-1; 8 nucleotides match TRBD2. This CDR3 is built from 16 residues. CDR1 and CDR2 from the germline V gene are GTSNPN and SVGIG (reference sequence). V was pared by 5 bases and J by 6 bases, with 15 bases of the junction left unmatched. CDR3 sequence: CAWDSGGLPLANEQFF. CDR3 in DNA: TGTGCCTGGGACAGCGGGGGTCTTCCTTTAGCCAATGAGCAGTTCTTC.

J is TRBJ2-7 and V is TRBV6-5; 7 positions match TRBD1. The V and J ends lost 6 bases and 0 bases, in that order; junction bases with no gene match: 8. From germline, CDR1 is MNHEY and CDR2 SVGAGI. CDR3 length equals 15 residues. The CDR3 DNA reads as TGTGCCAGCAGAATAGCCGGGACAGTCTCCTACGAGCAGTACTTC. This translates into CASRIAGTVSYEQYF.

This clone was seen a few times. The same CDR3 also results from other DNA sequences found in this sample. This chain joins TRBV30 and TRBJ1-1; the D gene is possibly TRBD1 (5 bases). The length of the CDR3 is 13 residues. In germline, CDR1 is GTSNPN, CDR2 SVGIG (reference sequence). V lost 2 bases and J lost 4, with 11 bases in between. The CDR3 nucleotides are TGTGCCTGGAGTCGGCAGGGAGGCACTGAAGCTTTCTTT. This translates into CAWSRQGGTEAFF.

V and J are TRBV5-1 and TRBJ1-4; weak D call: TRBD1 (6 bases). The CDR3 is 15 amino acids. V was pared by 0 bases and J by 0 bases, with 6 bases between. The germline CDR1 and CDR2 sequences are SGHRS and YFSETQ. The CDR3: CASSLGDTTNEKLFF. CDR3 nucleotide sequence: TGCGCCAGCAGCTTGGGGGACACAACTAATGAAAAACTGTTTTTT.

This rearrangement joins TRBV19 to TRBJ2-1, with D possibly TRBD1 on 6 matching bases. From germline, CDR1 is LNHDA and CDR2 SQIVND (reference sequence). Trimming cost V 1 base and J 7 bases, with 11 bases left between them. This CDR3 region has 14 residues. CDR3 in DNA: TGTGCCAGTAGTATAGCAGGGGCGCGTAATGAGCAGTTCTTC. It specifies CASSIAGARNEQFF.

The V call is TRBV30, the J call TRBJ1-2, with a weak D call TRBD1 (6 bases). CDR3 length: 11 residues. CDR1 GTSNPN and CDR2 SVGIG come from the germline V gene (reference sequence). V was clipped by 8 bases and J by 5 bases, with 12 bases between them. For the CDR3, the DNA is TGTGCCATAGGCACAGGGTATGGCTACACCTTC. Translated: CAIGTGYGYTF. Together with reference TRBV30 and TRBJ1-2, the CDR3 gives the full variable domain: SQTIHQWPATLVQPVGSPLSLECTVEGTSNPNLYWYRQAAGRGLQLLFYSVGIGQISSEVPQNLSASRPQDRQFILSSKKLLLSDSGFYLCAIGTGYGYTFGSGTRLTVV.

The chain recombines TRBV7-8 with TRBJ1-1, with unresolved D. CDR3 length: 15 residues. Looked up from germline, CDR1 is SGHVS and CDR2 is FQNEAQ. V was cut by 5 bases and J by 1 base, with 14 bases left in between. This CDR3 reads CASSPPGGENTEAFF. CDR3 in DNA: TGTGCCAGCAGCCCCCCGGGAGGAGAGAACACTGAAGCTTTCTTT.

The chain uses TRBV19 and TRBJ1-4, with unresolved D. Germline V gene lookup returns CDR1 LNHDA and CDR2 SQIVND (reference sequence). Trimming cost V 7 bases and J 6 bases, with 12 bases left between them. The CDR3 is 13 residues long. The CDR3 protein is CASTLRKDEKLFF. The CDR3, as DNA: TGTGCCAGTACCCTAAGGAAGGATGAAAAACTGTTTTTT.

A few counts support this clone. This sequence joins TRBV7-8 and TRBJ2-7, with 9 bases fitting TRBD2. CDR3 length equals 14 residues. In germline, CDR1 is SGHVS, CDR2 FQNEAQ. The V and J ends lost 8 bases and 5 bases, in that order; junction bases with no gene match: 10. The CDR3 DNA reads TGTGCCAGCGACCCGGGGGGGACTAGCAACGAGCAGTACTTC. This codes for CASDPGGTSNEQYF.

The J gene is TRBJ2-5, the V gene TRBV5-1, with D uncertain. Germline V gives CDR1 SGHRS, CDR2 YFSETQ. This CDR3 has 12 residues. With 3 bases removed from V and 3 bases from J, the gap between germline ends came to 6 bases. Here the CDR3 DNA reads TGCGCCAGCAGCTACGACAAAGAGACCCAGTACTTC. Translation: CASSYDKETQYF.